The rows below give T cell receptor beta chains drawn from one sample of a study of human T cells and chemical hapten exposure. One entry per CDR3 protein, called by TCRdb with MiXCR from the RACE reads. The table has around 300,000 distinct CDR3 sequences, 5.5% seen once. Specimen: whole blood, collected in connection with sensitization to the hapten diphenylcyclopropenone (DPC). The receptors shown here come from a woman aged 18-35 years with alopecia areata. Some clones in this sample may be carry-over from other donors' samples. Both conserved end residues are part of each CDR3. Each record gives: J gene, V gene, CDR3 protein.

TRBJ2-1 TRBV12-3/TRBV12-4 CASRLAGSYNEQFF
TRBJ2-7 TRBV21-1 CASSKIWRQGAYEQYF
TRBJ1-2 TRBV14 CASSQVDRSGYGYTF
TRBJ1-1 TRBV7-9 CASSLGIDTEAFF
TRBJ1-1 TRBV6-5 CASSYETVMNTEAFF
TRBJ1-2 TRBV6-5 CASSRTEYYGYTF
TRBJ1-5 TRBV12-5 CASGLVSGSNQPQHF
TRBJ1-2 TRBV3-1 CASSQAGGANYGYTF
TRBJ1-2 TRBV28 CASTGGRSYGYTF
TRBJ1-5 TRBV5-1 CASREGNQPQHF
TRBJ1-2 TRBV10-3 CAISESDGQRHNYGYTF
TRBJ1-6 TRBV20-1 CSARASAPLHF
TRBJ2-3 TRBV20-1 CSAPDTSSTDTQYF
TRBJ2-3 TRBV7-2 CASSLAGPGSGTDTQYF
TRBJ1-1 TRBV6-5 CASSYSGRNTEAFF
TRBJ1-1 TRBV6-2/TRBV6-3 CASRAWQGNTEAFF
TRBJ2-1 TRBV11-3 CDSSLAGRGDSKAHF
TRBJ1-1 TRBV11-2 CASSPYGAGGDTEAFF
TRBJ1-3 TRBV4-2 CASSQTEQGFGNTIYF
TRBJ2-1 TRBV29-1 CSVEGQPGFSYNEQFF
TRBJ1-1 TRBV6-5 CASSYVVRPGTEAFF
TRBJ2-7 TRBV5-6 CASSWGVPYEQYF
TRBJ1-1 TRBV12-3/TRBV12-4 CASTETGGTGAFF
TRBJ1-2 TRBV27 CASRKGAGNGYTF
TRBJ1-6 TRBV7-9 CASSPWTGDRGSPLHF
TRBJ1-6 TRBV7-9 CASSPNLRNSPLHF
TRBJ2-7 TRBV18 CASSPTRGGSYEQYF
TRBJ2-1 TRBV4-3 CASSQEISESNEQFF
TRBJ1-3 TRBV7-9 CASSSEALDTIYF
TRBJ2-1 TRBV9 CASSVGKGPVGDNEQFF
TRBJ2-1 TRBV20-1 CSAPSGTDDYNEQFF
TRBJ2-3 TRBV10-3 CAISASLMGAVTDTQYF
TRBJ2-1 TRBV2 CASRLEGGGNEQFF
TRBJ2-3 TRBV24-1 CATGGTSTDTQYF
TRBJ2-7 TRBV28 CASSLTGTGVHEQYF
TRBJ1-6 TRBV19 CASSPTQGTGSPLHF
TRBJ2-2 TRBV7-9 CASSSTGPSTGELFF
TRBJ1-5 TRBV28 CASGVGGPSNQPQHF
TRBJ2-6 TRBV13 CASSLGGRGASGANVLTF
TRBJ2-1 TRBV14 CASSQARTPHNEQFF
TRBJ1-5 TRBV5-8 CASSLGQDTGNQPQHF
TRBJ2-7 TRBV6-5 CASSYRDRSSYEQYF
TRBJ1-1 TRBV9 CASSVGQINTEAFF
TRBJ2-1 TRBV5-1 CASSLAAFNVGRNEQFF
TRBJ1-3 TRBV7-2 CASSPFLADGNTIYF
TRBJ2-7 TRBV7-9 CASSLVDSSYEQYF
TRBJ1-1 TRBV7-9 CASRKAGITEAFF
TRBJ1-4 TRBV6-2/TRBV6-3 CASSWTATNEKLFF
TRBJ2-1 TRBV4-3 CASSQDRQTGGYNEQFF
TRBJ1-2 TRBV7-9 CASSQGQGLRSYTF
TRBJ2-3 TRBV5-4 CASSSRTGSDTQYF
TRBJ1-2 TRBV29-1 CSVGEGDYGYTF
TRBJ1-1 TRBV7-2 CASSFVAMNTEAFF
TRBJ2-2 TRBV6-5 CASSRRIHTGGLFF